Included here is one T cell receptor (beta chain) sequence, with context. This sample was taken from a study of blood T cell repertoires in COVID-19. The V end lost 5 bases, the J end lost 0 bases, and 12 bases lay between the germline ends. The CDR3 has 15 residues. Germline V gene sequence: CDR1 SGHTA, CDR2 FQGNSA. Libraries were prepared by immunoSEQ multiplex PCR; TCRdb keeps only in-frame clonotypes and omits some of them. The sample includes approximately 170,000 clones, around four fifths of them seen just once. V usage is TRBV7-2 and J usage is TRBJ2-3; D perhaps matches TRBD1 (5 bases). The sequenced sample was peripheral blood. This TCR came from a man aged 40-49 years who had recovered from COVID-19. CDR3 bases: TGTGCCAGCAGCCTGGGGCCAGCTAGCACAGATACGCAGTATTTT. This gives the protein CASSLGPASTDTQYF.